Listed below are T cell receptor beta chains from one sample, sequenced in a study of T cells in Graves' hyperthyroidism and ophthalmopathy. Using its own MiXCR run on the multiplex PCR reads, TCRdb lists one record per CDR3 protein. This table holds 350,000 to 450,000 distinct CDR3 sequences, over 13% found once. Material for sequencing was blood. These receptors were taken from a man between 50 and 59 years old with Graves' ophthalmopathy. Each CDR3 is given with its conserved first and last residue.

>TRBJ2-1|TRBV27
CASSPRGLAHYNEQFF
>TRBJ1-2|TRBV27
CASRIQTVSGSYGYTF
>TRBJ2-2|TRBV7-7
CASSLEGGTTGELFF
>TRBJ2-7|TRBV20-1
CSAQRTSGRQYEQYF
>TRBJ2-3|TRBV18
CASSPLASGSDTQYF
>TRBJ2-1|TRBV2
CASSEEGGATQSF
>TRBJ2-3|TRBV5-1
CASSGLAGGDADTQYF
>TRBJ1-1|TRBV29-1
CSVKGLPNTEAFF
>TRBJ2-3|TRBV6-2/TRBV6-3
CASSYFERADTQYF
>TRBJ2-1|TRBV7-8
CASSPRRETEQFF
>TRBJ2-1|TRBV7-9
CASSFYICSAKRSSSSEQFF
>TRBJ2-5|TRBV20-1
CSARDGTTRETQYF
>TRBJ2-7|TRBV7-6
CASSWRTGGGSDEQYF
>TRBJ2-1|TRBV12-3/TRBV12-4
CASRSAGGPNEQFF
>TRBJ1-1|TRBV2
CASVRELNTEAFF
>TRBJ2-3|TRBV19
CAREKHIWDKRSGSTDTQYF
>TRBJ2-1|TRBV6-6
CASSYTLRGQVGNEQFF
>TRBJ2-2|TRBV9
CASSARGGLNTGELFF
>.|TRBV30
CAWSSGGSYNEQYF
>TRBJ2-3|TRBV11-2
CASSSVNTQYF
>TRBJ2-1|TRBV19
CASSDRGNNEQFF
>TRBJ1-2|TRBV6-6
CASSYSKGQGVHYTF
>TRBJ2-2|TRBV5-4
CASSPLVGELFF
>TRBJ2-1|TRBV11-2
CASSYGLGSNEQFF
>TRBJ1-1|TRBV15
CATSRDRVGEAFF
>TRBJ2-4|TRBV3-1
CASSQDTRLAGIGVKNIQYF
>TRBJ1-1|TRBV7-8
CASSLEWDRNTEAFF
>TRBJ2-2|TRBV7-2
CASSLDVGSGTSGELFF
>TRBJ2-5|TRBV20-1
CSAPQGAGGTQYF
>TRBJ2-1|TRBV12-3/TRBV12-4
CASIHGISYNEQFF
>TRBJ2-5|TRBV7-2
CASSLSTGWVETQYF
>TRBJ2-7|TRBV3-1
CASSLDGPYEQYF
>TRBJ2-4|TRBV11-2
CASSPGELAKNIQYF
>TRBJ2-1|TRBV7-9
CASTLPRASGKDEQFF
>TRBJ2-1|TRBV4-1
CASSQALAGDPSYNGQFF
>TRBJ1-2|TRBV2
CASIYRASYGYTF
>TRBJ2-3|TRBV19
CASSNLEGDTQYF
>TRBJ1-6|TRBV7-9
CANSLVNGGSPLHF
>TRBJ2-6|TRBV6-1
CASSAAGSSGANVLTF
>TRBJ2-1|TRBV2
CASSLSPGLAIDEQFF
>TRBJ1-5|TRBV19
CARTPSLWVGQPQHF